Below, one TCR beta chain is given with its context. What it recognizes is unknown. Healthy bone marrow donors formed the donor group. Donors showed nominal health when sampled, although they likely had unrecorded immune exposures. This sample stems from a study of cytomegalovirus exposure and HLA in healthy donors. Study observations and caveats: In vitro confirmation showed a few CMV-associated chains to be CMV antigen specific.

Germline CDR1 and CDR2: SGHTA and FQGNSA. The length of the CDR3 is 16 residues. V shed 2 bases and J shed 2 bases, with 13 bases lying between them. 60 Vbeta and 13 Jbeta primers were used in PCR. Data came from immunoSEQ multiplex PCR; TCRdb stores just in-frame clones and leaves some out. The data include 150,000 to 200,000 clones; the top ten clones carry about 2%. The chain recombines TRBV7-2 with TRBJ2-1; possible D gene TRBD1, 5 bases. The sample taken for sequencing was PBMCs. The clonotype was recovered from a young man in good health and CMV-seronegative. The CDR3 DNA is TGTGCCAGCAGCTTATTCCACAGGCCGACCTACAATGAGCAGTTCTTC. Translation: CASSLFHRPTYNEQFF.